Following are 11 T cell receptor beta chains from one sample sequenced in a study of blood T cells in healthy people across ages. Combining a sample-barcoded 5' primer with a J-beta primer mix, a second PCR ran for roughly 6 to 12 cycles. TCRdb re-called the 5' RACE reads with MiXCR, one entry per CDR3 protein. The sample lists under 2,000,000 distinct CDR3 sequences, 49% seen once, with 2% to 2.5% in the top ten. Sample: blood. These receptors originate from a woman aged 40-49 years in good health.

This chain links TRBV21-1 with TRBJ2-7. TRBV21-1 is a pseudogene. The CDR3 covers 16 residues. CDR3 DNA: TGTGCCAGCAGCAAAGAACCACTCGACACGACCTACGAGCAGTACTTC. Its translation is CASSKEPLDTTYEQYF.

This clonotype has just a few counts. One end of the junction is discordant with germline, which a read error may explain. This sequence joins TRBV20-1 and TRBJ1-5; 7 bases fit TRBD1. Germline CDR1 and CDR2: DFQATT and SNEGSKA (reference sequence). This CDR3 contains 16 residues. CDR3 DNA: TGCAGTGCCAGAGAAACAGGGGCGGGGAGCAATCAGCCCCAGCATTTT. Protein product: CSARETGAGSNQPQHF.

The chain joins TRBV27 to TRBJ2-5; weak D call: TRBD1 (6 bases). Trimming removed 6 bases at V and 0 bases at J, with 14 bases between. Germline CDR1 reads MNHEY; CDR2 reads SMNVEV (reference sequence). The CDR3 spans 15 residues. The CDR3 DNA sequence: TGTGCCAGCAGAAGGGACCAGGGGTACCAAGAGACCCAGTACTTC. As protein: CASRRDQGYQETQYF.

The V call is TRBV4-2, the J call TRBJ2-1, with 14 bases that match TRBD2. CDR3 length: 16 residues. The germline V gene encodes CDR1 LGHNA and CDR2 YNFKEQ. With V trimmed by 3 bases and J by 5 bases, 3 bases remained unmatched. DNA of the CDR3: TGTGCCAGCAGCCAGGGGGGACTAGCGGGGGACAATGAGCAGTTCTTC. This encodes CASSQGGLAGDNEQFF.

The table lists this clonotype with a few counts. The chain links TRBV7-8 to TRBJ2-4; D is undetermined. The CDR3 runs to 13 residues. V shed 2 bases and J shed 13 bases, with 15 bases lying between them. Germline V lookup: CDR1 SGHVS, CDR2 FQNEAQ. CDR3 in amino acids: CASSLIARGEQYF. The DNA of the CDR3 is TGTGCCAGCAGCTTAATTGCCAGAGGAGAGCAGTACTTC.

The J gene is TRBJ2-7, the V gene TRBV5-1; D might be TRBD1 (5 bases). The CDR3 consists of 15 residues. The germline CDR1 and CDR2 sequences are SGHRS and YFSETQ. V was cut by 4 bases and J by 0 bases, with 14 bases left in between. As DNA, the CDR3 is TGCGCCAGCAGCCTCACAGGTTCTAGCTCCTACGAGCAGTACTTC. Protein product: CASSLTGSSSYEQYF.

The rearrangement links TRBV12-3 or TRBV12-4 to TRBJ2-7, with 7 bases aligning to TRBD1. V shed 7 bases and J 2 bases; nucleotides not matched to a gene: 8. The CDR3 has 14 amino acids. Here the CDR3 reads CASTDTGVTYEQYF. The CDR3 coding sequence is TGTGCCAGCACTGATACAGGGGTCACCTACGAGCAGTACTTC.

This sequence joins TRBV28 and TRBJ1-2, with 7 nucleotides matching TRBD1. Per the germline V gene, CDR1 is MDHEN and CDR2 is SYDVKM. V lost 7 bases to trimming and J lost 6 bases; unmatched junction nucleotides: 8. CDR3 length: 13 amino acids. The CDR3 protein is CASTDRVRNGYTF. CDR3 DNA: TGTGCCAGCACAGACAGGGTGAGGAATGGCTACACCTTC.

This clonotype has a handful of counts. The chain has TRBV6-1 and TRBJ2-1; TRBD1 aligns across 9 bases. The ends lost 4 bases at V and 0 bases at J; junction bases unmatched: 1. Germline V gene sequence: CDR1 MNHNS, CDR2 SASEGT. CDR3 length: 15 residues. CDR3 in DNA: TGTGCCAGCAGTGTGGACAGGGGCTCCTACAATGAGCAGTTCTTC. It is translated as CASSVDRGSYNEQFF.

This clonotype was seen a handful of times. The rearrangement joins TRBV10-1 to TRBJ2-3; 8 positions match TRBD2. Trimming removed 8 bases from V and 0 bases from J; junction bases left unmatched: 4. CDR1 is WNHNN, CDR2 SYGVQD, per germline (reference sequence). This CDR3 region has 14 residues. CDR3 in amino acids: CASGGGRSTDTQYF. DNA for the CDR3: TGCGCCAGCGGCGGGGGGCGAAGCACAGATACGCAGTATTTT.

This clonotype was counted a few times. The CDR3 nucleotides read TGTGCCACCAGCATAGAGGGACTAGCGGGGGAGGGAGGCAAAAACATTCAGTACTTC. Translation: CATSIEGLAGEGGKNIQYF. This rearrangement joins TRBV15 to TRBJ2-4, with 14 bases aligning to TRBD2. The ends lost 4 bases at V and 3 bases at J; junction bases unmatched: 11. The CDR3 loop spans 19 amino acids. Germline lookup yields CDR1 LNHNV and CDR2 YYDKDF (reference sequence).